These 13 T cell receptor beta chains share one sample of origin, sequenced in a study of blood T cell repertoires in COVID-19. Measured with immunoSEQ multiplex PCR; TCRdb has only the in-frame clones, and not every one. The data contain 200,000 to 300,000 clones, around nine tenths of them singletons. The specimen was peripheral blood. The receptors derive from a man aged 25 to 40 with COVID-19, enrolled during active disease.

The chain links TRBV27 to TRBJ2-3; no clear D gene. CDR1 and CDR2 (germline): MNHEY, SMNVEV (reference sequence). The CDR3 is made up of 14 amino acids. Trimming stripped 5 bases from V and 2 bases from J, with 11 bases between. CDR3 sequence (DNA): TGTGCCAGCAGTCCCACGACTTTCACAGATACGCAGTATTTT. Translated, it gives CASSPTTFTDTQYF.

The rearrangement uses TRBV10-3 and TRBJ2-7; D perhaps matches TRBD1 (6 bases). Germline V gene sequence: CDR1 ENHRY, CDR2 SYGVKD. Trimming removed 5 bases at V and 7 bases at J, with 9 bases between. The CDR3 consists of 11 residues. The CDR3 region is CAISIGQEQYF. The CDR3 nucleotides read TGTGCCATCAGTATAGGACAGGAGCAGTACTTC.

The gene calls are TRBV7-9 and TRBJ2-3, with 9 positions matching TRBD1. V was clipped by 5 bases and J by 2 bases; unmatched bases: 5. Germline lookup yields CDR1 SEHNR and CDR2 FQNEAQ (reference sequence). The CDR3 contains 15 residues. The CDR3: CASSRTGVPTDTQYF. The CDR3 nucleotides read TGTGCCAGCAGCAGGACAGGGGTCCCCACAGATACGCAGTATTTT.

This clone was counted a single time. The CDR3 DNA reads TGTGCCAGCAGTGGGGACACGAACACCGGGGAGCTGTTTTTT. Translated: CASSGDTNTGELFF. J is TRBJ2-2 and V is TRBV6-2 or TRBV6-3, with TRBD1 as a possible D gene (6 bases). CDR1 is MNHEY, CDR2 SVGEGT, per germline. This CDR3 contains 14 residues. V was trimmed by 5 bases and J by 0 bases, leaving 7 bases between them.

This chain joins TRBV3-1 (or the pseudogene TRBV3-2) and TRBJ1-2, with a weak D call TRBD1 (6 bases). Trimming stripped 3 bases from V and 4 bases from J, with 15 bases between. Germline assignment: CDR1 LGHDT and CDR2 YNNKEL (reference sequence). This CDR3 comprises 15 residues. CDR3 in DNA: TGTGCCAGCAGCCAGGCCGTACAGGGCTCCTATGGCTACACCTTC. This codes for CASSQAVQGSYGYTF.

V gene TRBV11-3 combines with J gene TRBJ2-3; D may be TRBD2 (5 bases). The CDR3 has 13 residues. CDR1 is SGHNT and CDR2 is YENEEA in the germline V gene. The V and J ends lost 3 bases and 3 bases respectively, with 7 bases between them. The CDR3 is CASSFTGTDTQYF. DNA for the CDR3: TGTGCCAGCAGCTTTACGGGAACAGATACGCAGTATTTT.

The J gene is TRBJ1-4, the V gene TRBV18; D gene uncertain. The CDR3 length is 12 residues. Germline V gene sequence: CDR1 KGHSH, CDR2 LQKENI. Trimming shortened V by 3 bases and J by 11 bases, and 10 bases separated the two germline ends. The CDR3 spells CASSPGSWKLFF. The DNA of the CDR3 is TGTGCCAGCTCACCCGGGAGCTGGAAACTGTTTTTT.

The J gene is TRBJ2-5, the V gene TRBV7-2, with 9 bases matching TRBD1. Germline CDR1 SGHTA, CDR2 FQGNSA. V shed 3 bases and J 2 bases; nucleotides not matched to a gene: 4. The length of the CDR3 is 15 residues. Here the CDR3 reads CASSFGTGRQETQYF. As DNA, the CDR3 is TGTGCCAGCAGCTTTGGGACAGGGAGGCAAGAGACCCAGTACTTC.

The V and J genes are TRBV6-5 and TRBJ1-2; D is possibly TRBD1 (5 bases). CDR3 length: 12 amino acids. The V end was cut by 6 bases, the J end by 8 bases, with 13 bases between. Germline-derived CDR1 and CDR2 are MNHEY and SVGAGI. The CDR3 is CASSRTGEGYTF. CDR3 DNA sequence: TGTGCCAGCAGCCGGACGGGGGAAGGCTACACCTTC.

V gene TRBV2 combines with J gene TRBJ1-2; D remains ambiguous. Looked up from germline, CDR1 is SNHLY and CDR2 is FYNNEI. The CDR3 loop spans 14 amino acids. V was cut by 2 bases and J by 7 bases, with 14 bases left in between. The CDR3 coding sequence is TGTGCCAGCAGTGAAAGTACTCAACCGCTTGGCTACACCTTC. It yields the protein CASSESTQPLGYTF.

This chain links TRBV6-6 with TRBJ1-2; 8 bases are a match to TRBD1. Trimming cost V 0 bases and J 6 bases; bases outside gene matches: 0. The germline CDR1 and CDR2 sequences are MNHNY and SVGAGI (reference sequence). The CDR3 is made up of 13 amino acids. In nucleotides, the CDR3 is TGTGCCAGCAGTTACTCGACAGGGGATGGCTACACCTTC. It specifies CASSYSTGDGYTF.

V and J are TRBV6-5 and TRBJ2-2; 7 bases fit TRBD2. The ends lost 8 bases at V and 6 bases at J; junction bases unmatched: 3. CDR1 and CDR2 (germline): MNHEY, SVGAGI. The CDR3 runs to 12 residues. CDR3 amino acids: CASRRGSGELFF. The CDR3 coding sequence is TGTGCCAGCCGGCGGGGGTCCGGGGAGCTGTTTTTT.

The CDR3 DNA is TGTGCCAGCAGCTCAACAGGGAGCCGATGGGGCTACACCTTC. As protein: CASSSTGSRWGYTF. The chain combines TRBV5-4 with TRBJ1-2; weak D call: TRBD1 (6 bases). The V gene's germline CDR1 is SGHNT and CDR2 YYREEE (reference sequence). This CDR3 contains 14 residues. V lost 3 bases to trimming and J lost 8 bases, with 17 bases between them.